Many counts were recorded for the clone carrying this T cell receptor beta chain. These data belong to a study of cytotoxic CD8 clonotypes in ibrutinib-treated CLL. At the level of the study: The subjects consisted of approximately twelve relapsed/refractory and about 14 treatment-naive individuals, with around 17 IGHV unmutated. Partial responders around 24, complete 2; 12 progressed and around 15 stayed in remission by median roughly 68 months.

The table came from immunoSEQ multiplex PCR; TCRdb's copy has only in-frame clones and leaves some out. The sample lists around 50,000 clones, 56% occurring once. CDR3 length: 14 residues. In germline, CDR1 is MNHNY, CDR2 SVGAGI (reference sequence). Trimming cost V 2 bases and J 2 bases, with 10 bases left between them. The chain recombines TRBV6-6 with TRBJ2-7; D unresolved. This clonotype was obtained from a human donor with chronic lymphocytic leukemia. Sample: PBMCs, taken after 24 months of ibrutinib treatment. CDR3: CASSYRQSTYEQYF. DNA for the CDR3: TGTGCCAGCAGTTACAGGCAGTCTACCTACGAGCAGTACTTC.